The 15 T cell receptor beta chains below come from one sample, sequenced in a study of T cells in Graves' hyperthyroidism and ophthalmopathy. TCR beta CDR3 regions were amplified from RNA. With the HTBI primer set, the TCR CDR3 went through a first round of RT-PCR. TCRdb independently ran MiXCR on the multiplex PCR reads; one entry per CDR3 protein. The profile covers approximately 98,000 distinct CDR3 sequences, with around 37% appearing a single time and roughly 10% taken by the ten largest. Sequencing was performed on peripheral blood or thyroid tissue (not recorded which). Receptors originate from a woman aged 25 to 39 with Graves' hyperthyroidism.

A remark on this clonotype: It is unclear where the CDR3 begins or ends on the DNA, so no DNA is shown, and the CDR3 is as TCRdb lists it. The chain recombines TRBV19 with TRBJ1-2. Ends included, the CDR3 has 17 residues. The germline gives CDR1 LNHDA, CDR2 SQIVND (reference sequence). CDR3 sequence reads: CASTPEGTGELFFGYTF.

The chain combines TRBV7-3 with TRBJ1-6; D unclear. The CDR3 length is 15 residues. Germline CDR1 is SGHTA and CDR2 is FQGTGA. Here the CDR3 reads CVGSLSRSYNSPLHF. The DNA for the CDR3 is TGTGTCGGCAGCTTAAGCCGCTCCTATAATTCACCCCTCCACTTT.

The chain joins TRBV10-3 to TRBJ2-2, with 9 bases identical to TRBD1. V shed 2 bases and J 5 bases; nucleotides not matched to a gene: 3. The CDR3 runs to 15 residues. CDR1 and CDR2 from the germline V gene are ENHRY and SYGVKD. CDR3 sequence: CAISEGQGKTGELFF. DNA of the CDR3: TGTGCCATCAGTGAGGGACAGGGGAAAACCGGGGAGCTGTTTTTT.

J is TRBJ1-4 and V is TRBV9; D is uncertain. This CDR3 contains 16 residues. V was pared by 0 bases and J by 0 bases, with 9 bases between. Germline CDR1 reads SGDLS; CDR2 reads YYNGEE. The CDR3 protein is CASSVDVGSTNEKLFF. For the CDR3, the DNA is TGTGCCAGCAGCGTAGATGTTGGTTCAACTAATGAAAAACTGTTTTTT.

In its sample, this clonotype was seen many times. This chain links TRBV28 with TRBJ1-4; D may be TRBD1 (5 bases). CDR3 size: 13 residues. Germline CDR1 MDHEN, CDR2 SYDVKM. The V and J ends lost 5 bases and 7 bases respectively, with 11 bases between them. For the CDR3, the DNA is TGTGCCAGCAGTCCTGGACATGTTGAAAAACTGTTTTTT. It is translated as CASSPGHVEKLFF.

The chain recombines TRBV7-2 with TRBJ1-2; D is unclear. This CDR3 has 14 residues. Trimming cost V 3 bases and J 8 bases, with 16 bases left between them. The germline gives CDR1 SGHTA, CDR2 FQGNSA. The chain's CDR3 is CASSFDPAGGGYTF. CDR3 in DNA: TGTGCCAGCAGCTTTGACCCGGCAGGAGGAGGCTACACCTTC.

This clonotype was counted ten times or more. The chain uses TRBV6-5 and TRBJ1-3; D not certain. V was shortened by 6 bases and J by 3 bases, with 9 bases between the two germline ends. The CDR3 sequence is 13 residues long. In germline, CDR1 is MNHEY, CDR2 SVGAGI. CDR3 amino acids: CASRGILGNTIYF. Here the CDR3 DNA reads TGTGCCAGCAGGGGCATTCTTGGAAACACCATATATTTT.

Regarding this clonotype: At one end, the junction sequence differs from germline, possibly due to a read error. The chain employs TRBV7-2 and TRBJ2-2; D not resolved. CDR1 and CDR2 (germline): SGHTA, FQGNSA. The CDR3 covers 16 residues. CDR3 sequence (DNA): TGTGCCAGCAGCTTACGGACCGCTCCGAACACTGGGGAGCTGTTTTTT. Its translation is CASSLRTAPNTGELFF.

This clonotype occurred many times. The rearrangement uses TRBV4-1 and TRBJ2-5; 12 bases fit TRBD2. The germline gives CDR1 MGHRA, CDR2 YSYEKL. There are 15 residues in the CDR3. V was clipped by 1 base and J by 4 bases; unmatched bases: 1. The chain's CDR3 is CASSQGLAGAETQYF. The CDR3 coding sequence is TGCGCCAGCAGCCAAGGACTAGCGGGAGCAGAGACCCAGTACTTC.

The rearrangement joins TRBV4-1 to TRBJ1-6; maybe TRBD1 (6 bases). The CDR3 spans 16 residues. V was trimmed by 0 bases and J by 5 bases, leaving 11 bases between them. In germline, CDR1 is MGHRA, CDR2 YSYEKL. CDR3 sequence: CASSQDLGGHNSPLHF. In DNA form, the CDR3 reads TGCGCCAGCAGCCAAGACTTGGGGGGGCATAATTCACCCCTCCACTTT.

The CDR3 protein is CASSFGPTNTEAFF. The CDR3 DNA reads TGTGCCAGCAGCTTCGGACCGACGAACACTGAAGCTTTCTTT. V gene TRBV7-2 combines with J gene TRBJ1-1; D unclear. The CDR3 contains 14 residues. Germline CDR1 reads SGHTA; CDR2 reads FQGNSA. V was cut by 3 bases and J by 1 base, with 9 bases left in between.

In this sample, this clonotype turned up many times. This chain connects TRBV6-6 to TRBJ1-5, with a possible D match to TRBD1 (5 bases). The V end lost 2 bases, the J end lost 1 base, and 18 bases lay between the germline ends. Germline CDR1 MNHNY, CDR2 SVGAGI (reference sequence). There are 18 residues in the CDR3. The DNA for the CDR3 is TGTGCCAGCAGTTACACACAACCGGGGGTGAGGAGCAATCAGCCCCAGCATTTT. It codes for CASSYTQPGVRSNQPQHF.

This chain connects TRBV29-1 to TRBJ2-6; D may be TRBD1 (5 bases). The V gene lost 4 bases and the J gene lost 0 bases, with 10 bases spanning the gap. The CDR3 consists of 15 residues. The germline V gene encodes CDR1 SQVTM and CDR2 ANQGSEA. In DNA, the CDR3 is TGCAGCGTTGGAGGACACAACTCTGGGGCCAACGTCCTGACTTTC. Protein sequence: CSVGGHNSGANVLTF.

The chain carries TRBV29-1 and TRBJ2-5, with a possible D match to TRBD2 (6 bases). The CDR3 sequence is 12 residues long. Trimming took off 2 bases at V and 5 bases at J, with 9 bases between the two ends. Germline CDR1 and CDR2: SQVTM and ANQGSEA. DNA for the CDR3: TGCAGCGTTGAAACGGAGGGGGAGACCCAGTACTTC. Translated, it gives CSVETEGETQYF. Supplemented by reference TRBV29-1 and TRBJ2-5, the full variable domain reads SAVISQKPSRDICQRGTSLTIQCQVDSQVTMMFWYRQQPGQSLTLIATANQGSEATYESGFVIDKFPISRPNLTFSTLTVSNMSPEDSSIYLCSVETEGETQYFGPGTRLLVL.

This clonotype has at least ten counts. The DNA of the CDR3 is TGTGCCAGCAGGGGACTAGCGGGAACAGATACGCAGTATTTT. Amino acids: CASRGLAGTDTQYF. The V and J genes are TRBV2 and TRBJ2-3; 13 nucleotides line up with TRBD2. Germline CDR1 and CDR2: SNHLY and FYNNEI. CDR3 length equals 14 residues. V was pared by 6 bases and J by 3 bases, with 0 bases of the junction left unmatched.